The clone carrying this T cell receptor beta chain was found many times. What it binds is not known. The data were obtained in a study of post-analysis software for immune sequencing data. Study-wide results and caveats: Comparison with controls showed significantly lower normalized Chao1 diversity in multiple sclerosis patients.

Unique molecular identifiers featured in each of the TCR beta cDNA libraries. Input of 1 to 10 million T cells yielded a few hundred thousand cDNA molecules. TCRdb analysed the PCR reads with MiXCR anew, one entry per CDR3 protein. The data hold about 200,000 distinct CDR3 sequences, with over 25% observed a single time. This receptor was obtained from a girl aged 2 to 17 with multiple sclerosis. What was sequenced was blood.

The DNA of the CDR3 is TGTGCCAGCAGCTTGGGGGGCTTAATGGACTACACCTTC. Amino acids: CASSLGGLMDYTF. The V gene is TRBV5-6, the J gene TRBJ1-2; D perhaps matches TRBD1 (5 bases). The CDR3 is 13 residues long. Germline CDR1 and CDR2: SGHDT and YYEEEE. Trimming stripped 0 bases from V and 10 bases from J, with 13 bases between.